These 9 T cell receptor beta chains came from one sample sequenced in a study of blood T cells in healthy people across ages. With a J-beta primer mix and a sample-barcoded 5' primer, a second PCR ran about 7 to 11 cycles. TCRdb re-called the 5' RACE reads through MiXCR, storing one row per CDR3 protein. The sample consists of some 940,000 distinct CDR3 sequences, 25% to 30% of them appearing once. Separately, the same data were catalogued under a study of T cells of mothers and their children.

Sequenced sample: blood. The receptors here all came from a middle-aged woman in good health.

This clonotype was counted a few times. The chain combines TRBV7-9 with TRBJ2-1; TRBD2 is a possible D gene (5 bases). V was shortened by 5 bases and J by 2 bases, with 13 bases between the two germline ends. CDR1 SEHNR and CDR2 FQNEAQ come from the germline V gene (reference sequence). This CDR3 contains 15 residues. CDR3 sequence (DNA): TGTGCCAGCAGCACCGAGACTATCCCCTACAATGAGCAGTTCTTC. Translation: CASSTETIPYNEQFF.

The table lists this clonotype with a few counts. This rearrangement joins TRBV6-5 to TRBJ1-2, with a tentative D call TRBD1 (6 bases). The CDR3 loop spans 15 amino acids. In germline, CDR1 is MNHEY, CDR2 SVGAGI. V shed 7 bases and J shed 2 bases, with 17 bases lying between them. The DNA for the CDR3 is TGTGCCAGCAAACTCGGACAGACAAGAAACTATGGCTACACCTTC. Its protein is CASKLGQTRNYGYTF.

The J gene is TRBJ1-1, the V gene TRBV3-1; D might be TRBD1 (6 bases). The V gene lost 1 base and the J gene lost 4 bases, with 10 bases spanning the gap. CDR1 LGHDT and CDR2 YNNKEL come from the germline V gene (reference sequence). The CDR3 runs 14 residues. CDR3 DNA sequence: TGTGCCAGCAGCCAAGTGGGGGCGAGCACTGAAGCTTTCTTT. This codes for CASSQVGASTEAFF.

The chain uses TRBV3-1 and TRBJ2-1; 9 nucleotides align to TRBD2. CDR1 and CDR2 from the germline V gene are LGHDT and YNNKEL (reference sequence). This CDR3 has 18 amino acids. Losses at the gene ends were 0 bases for V and 1 base for J; bases not matched to a gene: 7. The CDR3, as DNA: TGTGCCAGCAGCCAAGATATGGCGGGGGGGGCGTCCTACAATGAGCAGTTCTTC. This translates into CASSQDMAGGASYNEQFF.

This clonotype was detected many times. J is TRBJ2-5 and V is TRBV10-3; D call uncertain. With 3 bases removed from V and 0 bases from J, the gap between germline ends came to 8 bases. Per the germline V gene, CDR1 is ENHRY and CDR2 is SYGVKD. The CDR3 is 14 amino acids. DNA for the CDR3: TGTGCCATCAGTGACCCCAGATACCAAGAGACCCAGTACTTC. It codes for CAISDPRYQETQYF.

The rearrangement uses TRBV7-3 and TRBJ2-1; 10 bases align to TRBD2. The CDR3 is made up of 17 amino acids. The germline V gene encodes CDR1 SGHTA and CDR2 FQGTGA. With V trimmed by 0 bases and J by 0 bases, 2 bases remained unmatched. The DNA for the CDR3 is TGTGCCAGCAGCTTAACAGCGGGGGGGAGCTCCTACAATGAGCAGTTCTTC. It codes for CASSLTAGGSSYNEQFF.

On this clonotype: At one end, the junction sequence differs from germline, possibly due to a read error. The rearrangement uses TRBV7-2 and TRBJ2-7, with 10 bases that match TRBD2. CDR1 SGHTA and CDR2 FQGNSA come from the germline V gene. The CDR3 runs to 14 residues. CDR3 protein: CASSLALAGDEQYF. The CDR3 bases are TGCGCCAGCAGCTTAGCCCTAGCGGGGGACGAGCAGTACTTC.

The J gene is TRBJ1-6, the V gene TRBV4-3; D gene unclear. The CDR3 is 16 residues long. Trimming shortened V by 0 bases and J by 2 bases, and 8 bases separated the two germline ends. Germline loops: CDR1 LGHNA, CDR2 YSLEER. In DNA form, the CDR3 reads TGCGCCAGCAGCCAAGATCGGGATACCTATAATTCACCCCTCCACTTT. Its protein is CASSQDRDTYNSPLHF.

This clonotype was seen a few times. V and J are TRBV6-2 or TRBV6-3 and TRBJ1-1; D uncertain. The V end was cut by 2 bases, the J end by 6 bases, with 7 bases between. This CDR3 spans 12 amino acids. Germline loops: CDR1 MNHEY, CDR2 SVGEGT. CDR3 in DNA: TGTGCCAGCAGTTACCCCAAGTCTGAAGCTTTCTTT. Translated: CASSYPKSEAFF.